This TCR beta chain appears in the sequencing data of a study of shared clonotypes between healthy human individuals. Study-wide findings and caveats: Sampling used blood alone; tissue repertoires probably differ. The naive CD4 repertoires of a handful of donors were compared, and approximately 5% of clonotypes were shared.

Authors' data handling: Filtering was not the same, since immunoSEQ gave junction-only sequences without quality scores. TCRdb's copy holds only in-frame clones and misses some; the assay was immunoSEQ multiplex PCR. The V and J calls and clone size come from that table; D and trimming were worked out from the DNA. The repertoire holds under 850,000 clones, with roughly 72% as singletons. Nashville, Tennessee was home to all donors, who were Caucasian adults. About this clone: What it binds is not known.

The source of this sequence is a woman aged 30 to 39 in good health. Sequencing was carried out using memory CD4+ T cells sorted from blood. Subset in this sample: CD45RA-negative fraction.

The CDR3 is CASSLTASGYEQYF. The CDR3 nucleotides read TGTGCCAGCAGTTTAACGGCTAGCGGGTACGAGCAGTACTTC. This rearrangement joins TRBV28 to TRBJ2-7, with TRBD2 matching 8 bases. The CDR3 runs 14 residues. Germline V gene lookup returns CDR1 MDHEN and CDR2 SYDVKM. V lost 2 bases, J lost 4 bases, and 4 bases stayed unmatched.